Each of the 15 T cell receptor beta chains below was sequenced from the same sample in a study of Ad26.COV2.S vaccination and SARS-CoV-2 variants. The sample's treatment: roughly 19 received Ad26.COV2.S at low or high dose, single or two shots; a few received placebo; per-sample allocation not given. Collection of the samples took place on day 63 after the first injection of vaccine or placebo. Profiling relied on immunoSEQ multiplex PCR, and the TCRdb table lists in-frame clones only, not all of them. Of around 300,000 clones listed, 85% to 90% are singletons. This material consisted of peripheral blood, taken in a trial of Ad26.COV2.S vaccine versus placebo. These receptor sequences come from a person between 18 and 59 years old who received the Ad26.COV2.S COVID-19 vaccine or a placebo.

The DNA of the CDR3 is TGTGCCAGTAGTATACTACAGGTCACCGGGGGTGGCTACACCTTC. Its translation is CASSILQVTGGGYTF. This chain connects TRBV19 to TRBJ1-2, with D possibly TRBD1 on 5 matching bases. V shed 2 bases and J shed 7 bases, with 17 bases lying between them. Germline-derived CDR1 and CDR2 are LNHDA and SQIVND (reference sequence). This CDR3 spans 15 amino acids.

A note on this clone: Other DNA sequences in the same sample also yield this CDR3. The chain carries TRBV27 and TRBJ1-2; D is possibly TRBD1 (5 bases). CDR3 size: 13 residues. The V gene lost 5 bases and the J gene lost 1 base, with 8 bases spanning the gap. Looked up from germline, CDR1 is MNHEY and CDR2 is SMNVEV (reference sequence). The CDR3 nucleotides read TGTGCCAGCAGTCTAGACAGTAACTATGGCTACACCTTC. This gives the protein CASSLDSNYGYTF.

This chain connects TRBV6-5 to TRBJ1-1, with D unresolved. The V end lost 5 bases, the J end lost 1 base, and 8 bases lay between the germline ends. Per germline, CDR1 MNHEY and CDR2 SVGAGI. The CDR3 has 13 amino acids. The CDR3 loop is CASSPDWNTEAFF. CDR3 coding DNA: TGTGCCAGCAGTCCGGACTGGAACACTGAAGCTTTCTTT.

The chain is built from TRBV2 and TRBJ1-3, with 8 bases lining up with TRBD1. The V gene end was trimmed by 8 bases and the J gene end by 3 bases; junction bases not matched to a gene: 3. Looked up from germline, CDR1 is SNHLY and CDR2 is FYNNEI. The CDR3 spans 13 residues. The CDR3 here is CASGQGGGNTIYF. CDR3 DNA sequence: TGTGCCAGCGGACAGGGTGGTGGAAACACCATATATTTT. The full variable domain, its missing parts supplied by reference TRBV2 and TRBJ1-3, is EPEVTQTPSHQVTQMGQEVILRCVPISNHLYFYWYRQILGQKVEFLVSFYNNEISEKSEIFDDQFSVERPDGSNFTLKIRSTKLEDSAMYFCASGQGGGNTIYFGEGSWLTVV.

The chain employs TRBV27 and TRBJ1-4; 8 nucleotides line up with TRBD1. With V trimmed by 5 bases and J by 2 bases, 16 bases remained unmatched. Per germline, CDR1 MNHEY and CDR2 SMNVEV (reference sequence). This CDR3 has 19 residues. The chain's CDR3 is CASSVFKQGEGFTNEKLFF. The CDR3 region has the DNA TGTGCCAGCAGTGTATTTAAACAGGGGGAGGGTTTTACTAATGAAAAACTGTTTTTT.

This chain connects TRBV30 to TRBJ1-1, with TRBD1 identical over 11 bases. CDR3 size: 15 residues. Unmatched junction bases numbered 7, after V lost 2 bases and J lost 5 bases. The germline gives CDR1 GTSNPN, CDR2 SVGIG (reference sequence). CDR3 sequence reads: CAWSTGTGGRTEAFF. CDR3 DNA: TGTGCCTGGAGTACCGGGACAGGGGGGAGGACTGAAGCTTTCTTT.

This clone was counted once. V is TRBV4-3 and J is TRBJ2-7, with D possibly TRBD2 on 5 matching bases. Trimming cost V 1 base and J 3 bases, with 13 bases left between them. Per the germline V gene, CDR1 is LGHNA and CDR2 is YSLEER. The CDR3 sequence is 15 residues long. DNA for the CDR3: TGCGCCAGCAGCCAAGCAGCTCACGGGGACTACGAGCAGTACTTC. The encoded protein is CASSQAAHGDYEQYF.

The rearrangement joins TRBV6-5 to TRBJ2-2, with TRBD2 matching over 10 bases. CDR3 length: 14 residues. The J segment lost 5 bases and the V segment lost 4 bases, leaving 1 base of the junction unmatched. CDR1 and CDR2 (germline): MNHEY, SVGAGI. The CDR3 DNA follows: TGTGCCAGCAGTTTGGGACTAGCGACCGGGGAGCTGTTTTTT. Encoded protein: CASSLGLATGELFF.

The J gene is TRBJ2-6, the V gene TRBV27; TRBD2 agrees at 7 bases. With 6 bases clipped from V and 2 bases from J, the junction kept 4 bases outside the gene matches. Germline CDR1 is MNHEY and CDR2 is SMNVEV (reference sequence). The CDR3 is made up of 15 amino acids. CDR3 region: CASSRREAGANVLTF. The DNA of the CDR3 is TGTGCCAGCAGCAGACGGGAGGCTGGGGCCAACGTCCTGACTTTC.

The rearrangement links TRBV4-1 to TRBJ2-2; D might be TRBD2 (5 bases). Germline CDR1 is MGHRA and CDR2 is YSYEKL. V shed 0 bases and J shed 7 bases, with 15 bases lying between them. This CDR3 has 16 amino acids. CDR3 sequence (DNA): TGCGCCAGCAGCCAAGATATGAGGGATGGGGTCGGGGAGCTGTTTTTT. Protein sequence: CASSQDMRDGVGELFF.

V is TRBV18 and J is TRBJ1-4, with TRBD1 identical over 7 bases. The CDR3 covers 15 residues. CDR1 and CDR2 (germline): KGHSH, LQKENI. The junction had 9 bases not matched to a gene; V was cut back by 3 bases and J by 8 bases. The CDR3 loop is CASSPTTGLGEKLFF. CDR3 nucleotides: TGTGCCAGCTCACCCACGACAGGGCTGGGAGAAAAACTGTTTTTT.

The chain has TRBV9 and TRBJ2-1; D unresolved. CDR1 and CDR2 from the germline V gene are SGDLS and YYNGEE. Trimming pared 1 base from V and 2 bases from J, leaving 16 bases between. This CDR3 region has 17 residues. CDR3 coding DNA: TGTGCCAGCAGCGTATCCTTTGCCCACACGGCCTACAATGAGCAGTTCTTC. Its translation: CASSVSFAHTAYNEQFF.

V and J are TRBV19 and TRBJ2-1; D may be TRBD2 (5 bases). This CDR3 has 15 residues. Germline lookup yields CDR1 LNHDA and CDR2 SQIVND (reference sequence). V lost 10 bases, J lost 4 bases, and 20 bases lay in between. The CDR3, as DNA: TGTGCCACTAAAAGCGGAAACCTACTTTACAATGAGCAGTTCTTC. It yields the protein CATKSGNLLYNEQFF.

The chain has TRBV19 and TRBJ1-2; a possible D gene is TRBD1 (5 bases). Trimming left V 3 bases short and J 3 bases short, with 20 bases between. Germline CDR1 reads LNHDA; CDR2 reads SQIVND (reference sequence). This CDR3 comprises 17 residues. This CDR3 is CASSMEVWAGTHYGYTF. CDR3 nucleotide sequence: TGTGCCAGTAGTATGGAGGTTTGGGCAGGGACCCACTATGGCTACACCTTC.

The V call is TRBV6-5, the J call TRBJ1-2; D is perhaps TRBD1 (6 bases). V was trimmed by 0 bases and J by 6 bases, leaving 11 bases between them. Germline CDR1 reads MNHEY; CDR2 reads SVGAGI. The CDR3 consists of 14 residues. DNA for the CDR3: TGTGCCAGCAGTTACTCACCGTCAGGGGATGGCTACACCTTC. Amino acids: CASSYSPSGDGYTF.